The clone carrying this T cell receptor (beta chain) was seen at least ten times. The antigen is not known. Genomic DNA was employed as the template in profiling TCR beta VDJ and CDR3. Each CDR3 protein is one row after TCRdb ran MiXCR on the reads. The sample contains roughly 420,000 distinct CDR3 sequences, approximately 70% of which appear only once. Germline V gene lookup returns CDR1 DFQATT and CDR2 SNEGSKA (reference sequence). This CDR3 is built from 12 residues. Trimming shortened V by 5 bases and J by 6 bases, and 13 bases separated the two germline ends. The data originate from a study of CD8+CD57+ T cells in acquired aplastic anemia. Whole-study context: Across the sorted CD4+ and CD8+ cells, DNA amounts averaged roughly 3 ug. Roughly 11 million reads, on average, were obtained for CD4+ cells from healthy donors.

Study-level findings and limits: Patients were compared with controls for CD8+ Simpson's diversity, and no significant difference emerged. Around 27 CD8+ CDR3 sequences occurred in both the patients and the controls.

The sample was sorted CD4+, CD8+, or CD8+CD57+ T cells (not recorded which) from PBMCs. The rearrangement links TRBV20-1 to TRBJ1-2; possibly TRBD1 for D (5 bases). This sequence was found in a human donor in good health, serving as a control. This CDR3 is CSAGHWRNGYTF. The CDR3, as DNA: TGCAGTGCTGGACACTGGAGAAATGGCTACACCTTC.